These T cell receptor beta chains were read from a single sample in a study of regulatory T cells in long-lasting Graves disease. TCRdb analysed the multiplex PCR reads with MiXCR anew, one entry per CDR3 protein. The sample lists 580,000 or so distinct CDR3 sequences; 15% to 20% were seen once. These data were also reused for a study on T cells in Graves' hyperthyroidism and ophthalmopathy.

The sequencing used peripheral blood mononuclear cells (PBMCs), collected at new diagnosis, from a patient treated with antithyroid drugs. These receptors all come from a man between 18 and 29 years old with Graves disease. Each CDR3 is given with its conserved first and last residue. A D gene is named only where the DNA matches it firmly. Size is omitted from some rows. Given values are once, few, many or a class for expanded clones.

D gene	clone size	V gene	J gene	CDR3 length	CDR3 protein	CDR3 DNA
NA	many	TRBV28	TRBJ1-5	15	CASTWAQTSNQPQHF	TGTGCCAGCACCTGGGCCCAAACTAGCAATCAGCCCCAGCATTTT
TRBD2	NA	TRBV20-1	TRBJ2-7	16	CSARGTSGRALYEQYF	TGCAGTGCTAGAGGGACTAGCGGGAGAGCCCTCTACGAGCAGTACTTC
NA	many	TRBV2	TRBJ2-1	13	CASTAVSYNEQFF	TGTGCCAGCACAGCGGTCTCCTACAATGAGCAGTTCTTC
NA	few	TRBV28	TRBJ2-4	15	CASSFVLGYSDIQYF	TGTGCCAGCAGTTTTGTTCTGGGGTATTCGGACATTCAGTACTTC
NA	many	TRBV11-3	TRBJ2-1	14	CASSSLGQYNEQFF	TGTGCCAGCAGCTCCCTTGGACAGTACAATGAGCAGTTCTTC
NA	NA	TRBV19	TRBJ2-1	14	CASRAIASYNEQFF	TGTGCCAGTAGGGCTATAGCATCCTACAATGAGCAGTTCTTC
NA	NA	TRBV2	TRBJ2-2	15	CASSDEQGHTGELFF	TGTGCCAGCAGTGATGAACAGGGTCACACCGGGGAGCTGTTTTTT
NA	many	TRBV7-8	TRBJ1-1	14	CASSKAEGGTEAFF	TGTGCCAGCAGCAAGGCGGAAGGGGGCACTGAAGCTTTCTTT
NA	many	TRBV7-9	TRBJ2-3	16	CASSLGQGRYTDTQYF	TGTGCCAGCAGCTTAGGGCAGGGGAGGTACACAGATACGCAGTATTTT
NA	many	TRBV15	TRBJ2-7	14	CATSRDPPGNEQYF	TGTGCCACCAGCAGAGATCCACCGGGTAACGAGCAGTACTTC
NA	NA	TRBV20-1	TRBJ2-1	14	CSASETGAYNEQFF	TGCAGTGCTAGTGAGACGGGAGCTTACAATGAGCAGTTCTTC
TRBD1	many	TRBV12-3/TRBV12-4	TRBJ1-5	13	CASSRQGFQPQHF	TGTGCCAGCAGTCGACAGGGGTTCCAGCCCCAGCATTTT
NA	NA	TRBV7-9	TRBJ2-2	13	CASSLAGAGKLFF	TGTGCCAGCAGCTTAGCAGGGGCCGGGAAGCTGTTTTTT
NA	few	TRBV11-2	TRBJ1-5	17	CASSQPQGKRSNQPQHF	TGCGCCAGCAGCCAACCGCAGGGAAAAAGAAGCAATCAGCCCCAGCATTTT
NA	NA	TRBV28	TRBJ2-7	15	CASHRRGRPSYEQYF	TGTGCCAGCCACCGCCGGGGGCGTCCATCCTACGAGCAGTACTTC
NA	few	TRBV5-1	TRBJ2-3	15	CASRTGTSTPDTQYF	TGCGCCAGCAGGACCGGGACTTCGACCCCAGATACGCAGTATTTT
TRBD1	few	TRBV19	TRBJ2-6	16	CASMDRGRSGANVLTF	TGTGCCAGCATGGACAGGGGGCGGTCCGGGGCCAACGTCCTGACTTTC
NA	NA	TRBV10-3	TRBJ1-2	15	CAISEGQSGDYGYTF	TGTGCCATCAGTGAGGGACAGTCAGGGGACTATGGCTACACCTTC
NA	many	TRBV20-1	TRBJ2-5	12	CSAQGDQETQYF	TGCAGTGCTCAGGGTGACCAAGAGACCCAGTACTTC
NA	NA	TRBV28	TRBJ2-7	14	CASRLHRVPYEQYF	TGTGCCAGCAGACTGCACAGGGTCCCCTACGAGCAGTACTTC
NA	many	TRBV3-1	TRBJ2-3	16	CASSQGIWTGTDTQYF	TGTGCCAGCAGCCAGGGGATCTGGACAGGCACAGATACGCAGTATTTT
TRBD2	NA	TRBV20-1	TRBJ2-2	14	CSALAGDRTGELFF	TGCAGTGCTTTAGCGGGAGATAGAACCGGGGAGCTGTTTTTT
NA	NA	TRBV29-1	TRBJ2-1	13	CSVDPAKRNEQFF	TGCAGCGTTGATCCCGCCAAACGGAATGAGCAGTTCTTC
NA	NA	TRBV18	TRBJ2-3	17	CASSLLHASSSTDTPYF	TGTGCCAGCTCACTTCTACACGCTTCCTCTAGCACAGATACGCCGTATTTT
TRBD2	few	TRBV7-6	TRBJ2-3	19	CASSLEASGSGRRVDTQYF	TGTGCCAGCAGCTTAGAGGCAAGCGGTAGCGGGAGAAGGGTTGATACGCAGTATTTT
NA	many	TRBV7-9	TRBJ2-1	14	CASSLAGSGNEQFF	TGTGCCAGCAGCTTAGCCGGGAGTGGGAATGAGCAGTTCTTC
NA	few	TRBV7-9	TRBJ2-3	14	CASSTGGFSDTQYF	TGTGCCAGCAGTACTGGGGGCTTCTCAGATACGCAGTATTTT
NA	few	TRBV20-1	TRBJ2-5	12	CSASQWQETQYF	TGCAGTGCTAGCCAGTGGCAAGAGACCCAGTACTTC
NA	NA	TRBV4-1	TRBJ1-2	16	CASSQSKGERTYGYTF	TGCGCCAGCAGCCAATCCAAAGGGGAAAGGACCTATGGCTACACCTTC
TRBD1	NA	TRBV29-1	TRBJ1-2	13	CSVRDRGAYGYTF	TGCAGCGTCAGGGACAGGGGGGCCTATGGCTACACCTTC
NA	NA	TRBV19	TRBJ1-1	16	CASSIKLGASNTEAFF	TGTGCCAGTAGTATAAAGCTGGGAGCTTCGAACACTGAAGCTTTCTTT
TRBD2	once	TRBV20-1	TRBJ2-7	14	CSARGGRASYEQYF	TGCAGTGCTAGAGGGGGGAGGGCCTCCTACGAGCAGTACTTC
TRBD1	few	TRBV25-1	TRBJ1-2	19	CASSPHILGLTGDRRGYTF	TGTGCCAGCAGTCCGCACATTTTGGGACTTACAGGGGACCGGCGTGGCTACACCTTC
TRBD1	NA	TRBV10-3	TRBJ1-1	16	CAISEGQGAGNTEAFF	TGTGCCATCAGTGAAGGACAGGGGGCCGGTAACACTGAAGCTTTCTTT
TRBD1	NA	TRBV10-3	TRBJ1-4	13	CAARDRENEKLFF	TGTGCCGCCCGGGACAGGGAGAATGAAAAACTGTTTTTT
NA	NA	TRBV7-9	TRBJ1-5	14	CASSPGQSPEPQHF	TGTGCCAGCAGCCCAGGACAGTCGCCGGAGCCCCAGCATTTT
TRBD2	NA	TRBV19	TRBJ2-1	14	CASTPGTRYNEQSF	TGTGCCAGTACCCCAGGGACTAGATACAATGAGCAGTCCTTC
TRBD1	once	TRBV12-3/TRBV12-4	TRBJ2-1	15	CASSSRGTEDYEQLF	TGTGCCAGCAGTTCTCGTGGGACAGAAGACTACGAGCAGCTCTTC
NA	few	TRBV20-1	TRBJ1-5	13	CSASSGGNQPQHF	TGCAGTGCTAGCTCGGGGGGAAATCAGCCCCAGCATTTT
NA	many	TRBV12-3/TRBV12-4	TRBJ2-4	11	CASSFEGFRYF	TGTGCCAGCAGTTTTGAAGGATTCCGGTACTTC
TRBD2	NA	TRBV2	TRBJ2-3	15	CASRAGTSVRDTQYF	TGTGCCAGCAGGGCCGGGACTAGCGTGAGAGATACGCAGTATTTT
NA	many	TRBV18	TRBJ1-2	15	CASSPPKGTNYGYTF	TGTGCCAGCTCACCACCGAAAGGGACCAACTATGGCTACACCTTC
NA	NA	TRBV6-5	TRBJ1-4	15	CASSLRGPVGEKLFF	TGTGCCAGCAGTTTGAGGGGACCCGTCGGGGAAAAACTGTTTTTT
TRBD2	few	TRBV19	TRBJ2-1	16	CATSSRGGLLYNEQFF	TGTGCCACCAGTAGTCGGGGGGGTCTACTGTACAATGAGCAGTTCTTC
TRBD2	NA	TRBV11-2	TRBJ2-1	16	CASSLVGAGGPNEQFF	TGTGCCAGCAGCTTAGTAGGAGCGGGGGGGCCCAATGAGCAGTTCTTC
NA	NA	TRBV7-3	TRBJ2-5	16	CASSLIGQGSRETQYF	TGTGCCAGCAGCTTAATCGGGCAGGGGAGTCGAGAGACCCAGTACTTC
NA	NA	TRBV10-1	TRBJ2-1	15	CASSESGTGYNEQFF	TGCGCCAGCAGTGAGTCAGGAACAGGCTACAATGAGCAGTTCTTC
TRBD1	many	TRBV6-1	TRBJ1-2	16	CASSLATRDRDGGYTF	TGTGCCAGCAGCCTTGCCACCCGGGACAGGGACGGTGGCTACACCTTC
NA	many	TRBV11-1	TRBJ1-1	15	CASSFHALGDTEAFF	TGTGCCAGCAGCTTCCACGCCCTGGGGGATACTGAAGCTTTCTTT
TRBD2	many	TRBV11-1	TRBJ2-7	15	CASSLVGGTSDEQYF	TGTGCCAGCAGCTTAGTGGGGGGAACTAGCGACGAGCAGTACTTC